The source of this TCR beta chain is a study of T-cell reconstitution after alpha-beta-depleted transplantation in children. The CDR3 has 14 amino acids. V was trimmed by 8 bases and J by 5 bases, leaving 18 bases between them. CDR1 SGHTA and CDR2 FQGNSA come from the germline V gene. For TCRbeta, the library was prepared with unique molecular identifiers. A single record per CDR3 protein comes from TCRdb applying MiXCR to the PCR reads. The sample yields some 500,000 distinct CDR3 sequences, roughly 33% seen once. The V and J genes are TRBV7-2 and TRBJ2-5; possible D gene TRBD2, 7 bases. The sequencing used PBMCs from the stem cell graft donor, collected from the stem cell graft. This TCR derives from a human donor who donated a stem cell graft to a child with aplastic anemia. Here the CDR3 reads CASAWGGGRETQYF. Written as DNA, the CDR3 is TGTGCCAGCGCATGGGGCGGGGGCCGGGAGACCCAGTACTTC. Full variable domain (rest looked up from reference TRBV7-2 and TRBJ2-5): GAGVSQSPSNKVTEKGKDVELRCDPISGHTALYWYRQSLGQGLEFLIYFQGNSAPDKSGLPSDRFSAERTGGSVSTLTIQRTQQEDSAVYLCASAWGGGRETQYFGPGTRLLVL.